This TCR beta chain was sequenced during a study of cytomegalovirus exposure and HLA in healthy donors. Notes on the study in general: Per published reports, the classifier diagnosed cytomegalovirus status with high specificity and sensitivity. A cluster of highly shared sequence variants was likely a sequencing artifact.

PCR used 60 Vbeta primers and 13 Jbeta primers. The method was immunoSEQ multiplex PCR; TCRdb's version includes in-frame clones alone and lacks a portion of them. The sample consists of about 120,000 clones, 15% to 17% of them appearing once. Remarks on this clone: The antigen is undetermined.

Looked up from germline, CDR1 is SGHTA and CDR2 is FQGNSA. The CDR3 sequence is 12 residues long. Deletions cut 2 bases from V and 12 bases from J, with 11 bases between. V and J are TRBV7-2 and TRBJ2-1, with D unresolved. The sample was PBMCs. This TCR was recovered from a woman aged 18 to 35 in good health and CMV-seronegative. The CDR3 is CASSLTAPGQFF. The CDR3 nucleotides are TGTGCCAGCAGCTTAACGGCTCCGGGGCAGTTCTTC.